This T cell receptor beta chain was sequenced in a study of cytomegalovirus exposure and HLA in healthy donors. This clone was found once. V gave up 2 bases and J gave up 4 bases; unmatched junction bases: 13. The CDR3 extends over 17 amino acids. Germline loops: CDR1 MGHRA, CDR2 YSYEKL. The PCR made use of 60 Vbeta and 13 Jbeta primers. Profiled with immunoSEQ multiplex PCR; TCRdb holds only in-frame clones, not every one. The profile shows about 59,000 clones, roughly 77% of them singletons. The specimen was PBMCs. The genes are TRBV4-1 and TRBJ1-2, with TRBD1 matching over 7 bases. The source is a man aged 30-40 years in good health and CMV-seropositive. The CDR3 spells CASSQFRGSAGGYGYTF. The CDR3 region has the DNA TGCGCCAGCAGCCAATTTCGCGGTTCGGCAGGGGGCTATGGCTACACCTTC.